The source of this TCR beta chain is a study of T cells in Graves' hyperthyroidism and ophthalmopathy. Study conclusions and caveats: Clonotypes that were expanded in thyroid above 0.001 mostly appeared in blood too.

Hyperthyroidism, newly diagnosed and lasting under 2 months, affected patients aged 18 to 65. PBMCs were sourced from approximately 9.3 ml fresh peripheral blood. TCR beta CDR3 regions were amplified from RNA. HTBI primers were the set used in a first-round RT-PCR of the TCR CDR3. Via MiXCR, TCRdb re-called the multiplex PCR reads, giving one row per CDR3 protein. Seen here are hundreds of thousands of distinct CDR3 sequences, under 20% observed once, and the top ten hold approximately 15%. This clonotype was seen a handful of times. Its target is not known. The length of the CDR3 is 13 residues. The V end was cut by 1 base, the J end by 3 bases, with 6 bases between. Germline lookup yields CDR1 LGHDT and CDR2 YNNKEL (reference sequence).

The specimen was blood. The chain recombines TRBV3-1 with TRBJ2-5; D remains ambiguous. This sequence originates from a woman between 50 and 59 years old with Graves' hyperthyroidism that later progressed to Graves' ophthalmopathy. The CDR3 bases are TGTGCCAGCAGCCAAGCCCGGGAAGAGACCCAGTACTTC. Encoded protein: CASSQAREETQYF.